The entry that follows covers one TCR beta chain sequence. Antigen unknown. The sample originates from a study of shared clonotypes between healthy human individuals. Study-wide results and limits: An expected dependence of interdonor clonotype sharing on sequencing depth was noted.

The protocol was immunoSEQ multiplex PCR, while the TCRdb copy is restricted to in-frame clones and leaves out a portion. The table includes approximately 2,000,000 clones, around 92% detected once. V shed 3 bases and J 2 bases; nucleotides not matched to a gene: 15. Germline assignment: CDR1 LNHDA and CDR2 SQIVND (reference sequence). The length of the CDR3 is 20 residues. The sequence was obtained from a young man in good health. Some clones in this sample may be carry-over from other donors' samples. The chain joins TRBV19 to TRBJ2-4, with 11 bases identical to TRBD2. Sequenced input: naive CD4+ T cells from PBMCs. Described subset: CD45RA+ positively selected. The CDR3 is CASSMPPSTSGTLTKNIQYF. The CDR3 region has the DNA TGTGCCAGTAGTATGCCCCCTTCGACTAGCGGGACTCTAACCAAAAACATTCAGTACTTC.